This T cell receptor (beta chain) is drawn from a study of spatial heterogeneity in lung cancer. Study as a whole: More than nine raw reads, on average, carried each unique TCR and UMI combination.

The V gene's germline CDR1 is LGHDT and CDR2 YNNKEL (reference sequence). The V gene lost 0 bases and the J gene lost 4 bases, with 6 bases spanning the gap. The CDR3 covers 13 residues. MiXCR was run by TCRdb on the 5' RACE reads, yielding one entry per CDR3 protein. The sample contains around 120,000 distinct CDR3 sequences, roughly an eighth of which appear only once. This clonotype was counted ten times or more. Indicated time point: blood at routine non-recurrence follow-up after resection. No cells were sorted before sequencing. The whole RNA sequenced was extracted from tumor, nontumor lung or frozen PBMC.

The chain combines TRBV3-1 with TRBJ1-1, with D unclear. This sequence originates from a male donor with early-stage non-small cell lung cancer. The starting material was PBMCs, obtained at follow-up. The CDR3 sequence is CASSQDPVTEAFF. The CDR3 nucleotides read TGTGCCAGCAGCCAAGATCCCGTCACTGAAGCTTTCTTT.